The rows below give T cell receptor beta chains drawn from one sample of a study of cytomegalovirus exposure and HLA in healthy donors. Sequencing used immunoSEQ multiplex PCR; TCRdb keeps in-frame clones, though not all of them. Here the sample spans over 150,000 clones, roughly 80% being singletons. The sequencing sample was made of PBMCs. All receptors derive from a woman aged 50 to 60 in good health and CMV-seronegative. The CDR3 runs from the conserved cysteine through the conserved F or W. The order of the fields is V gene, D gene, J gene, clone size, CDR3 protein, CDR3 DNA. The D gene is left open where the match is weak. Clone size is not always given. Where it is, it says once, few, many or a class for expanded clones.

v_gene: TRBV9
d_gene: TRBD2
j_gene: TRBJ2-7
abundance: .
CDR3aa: CASSPLPGGDEQYF
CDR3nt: TGTGCCAGCAGCCCTTTACCGGGGGGAGACGAGCAGTACTTC

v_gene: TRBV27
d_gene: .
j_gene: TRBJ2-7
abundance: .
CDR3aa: CASRPVVGGQTQQYF
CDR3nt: TGTGCCAGCAGGCCAGTTGTGGGAGGTCAAACCCAGCAGTACTTC

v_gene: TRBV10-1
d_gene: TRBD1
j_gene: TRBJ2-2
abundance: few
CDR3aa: CASSRGQGRSGELFF
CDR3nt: TGCGCCAGCAGTCGAGGACAGGGGAGGTCCGGGGAGCTGTTTTTT

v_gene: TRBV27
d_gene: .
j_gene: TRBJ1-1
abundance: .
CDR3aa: CASSLTGGAEAFF
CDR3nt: TGTGCCAGCAGTTTAACCGGCGGGGCTGAAGCTTTCTTT

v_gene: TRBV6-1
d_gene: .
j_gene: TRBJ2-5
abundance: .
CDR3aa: CATSRTLTEETQYF
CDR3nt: TGTGCCACCTCAAGAACTCTGACAGAAGAGACCCAGTACTTC

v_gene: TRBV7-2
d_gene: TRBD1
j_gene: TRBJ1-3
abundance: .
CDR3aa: CASSLGTGGLSGNTIYF
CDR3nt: TGTGCCAGCAGCTTAGGGACAGGGGGCCTATCTGGAAACACCATATATTTT

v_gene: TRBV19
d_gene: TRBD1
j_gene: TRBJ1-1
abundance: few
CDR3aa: CASRIGWTGDLEAFF
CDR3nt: TGTGCCAGTAGAATCGGGTGGACAGGGGACCTTGAAGCTTTCTTT

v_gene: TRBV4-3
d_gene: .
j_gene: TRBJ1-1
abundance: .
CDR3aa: CASSQYGGNTEAFF
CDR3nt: TGCGCCAGCAGCCAATACGGGGGGAACACTGAAGCTTTCTTT

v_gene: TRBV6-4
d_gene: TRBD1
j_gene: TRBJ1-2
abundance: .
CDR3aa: CASKGTGGDSDYGYTF
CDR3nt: TGTGCCAGCAAAGGGACAGGGGGAGATAGCGACTATGGCTACACCTTC

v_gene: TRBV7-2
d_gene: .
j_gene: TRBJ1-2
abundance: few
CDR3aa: CASSPGGGRVYGYTF
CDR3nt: TGTGCCAGCAGCCCGGGGGGGGGTCGGGTCTATGGCTACACCTTC

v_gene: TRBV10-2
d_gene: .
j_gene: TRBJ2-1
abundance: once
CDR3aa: CASSESTGYEQFF
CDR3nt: TGCGCCAGCAGTGAGTCGACTGGGTATGAGCAGTTCTTC

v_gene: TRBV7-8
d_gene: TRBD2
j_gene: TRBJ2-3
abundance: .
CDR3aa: CASSSRYSGVQADTQYF
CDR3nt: TGTGCCAGCAGCTCACGGTACAGCGGGGTTCAGGCAGATACGCAGTATTTT

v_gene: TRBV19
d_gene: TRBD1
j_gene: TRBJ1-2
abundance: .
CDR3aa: CASSILRTGKNYGYTF
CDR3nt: TGTGCCAGTAGTATCCTCCGGACAGGGAAGAACTATGGCTACACCTTC

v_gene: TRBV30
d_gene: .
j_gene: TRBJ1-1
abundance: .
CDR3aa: CAWSLPGPTEAFF
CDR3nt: TGTGCCTGGAGTCTTCCAGGGCCGACTGAAGCTTTCTTT

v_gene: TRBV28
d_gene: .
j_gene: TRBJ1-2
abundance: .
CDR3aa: CASSLYQGAYGYTF
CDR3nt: TGTGCCAGCAGTTTATATCAGGGCGCCTATGGCTACACCTTC

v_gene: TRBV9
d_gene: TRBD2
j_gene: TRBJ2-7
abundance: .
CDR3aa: CASSVAPGLVGEQYF
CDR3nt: TGTGCCAGCAGCGTAGCTCCGGGACTAGTAGGCGAGCAGTACTTC

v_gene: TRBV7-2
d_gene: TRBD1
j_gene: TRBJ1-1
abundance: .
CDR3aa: CASSIGTATEAFF
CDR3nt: TGTGCCAGCAGCATCGGGACAGCCACTGAAGCTTTCTTT

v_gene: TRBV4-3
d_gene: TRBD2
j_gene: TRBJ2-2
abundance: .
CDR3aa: CASSQDPAGGEELFF
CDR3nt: TGCGCCAGCAGCCAAGATCCGGCGGGAGGGGAGGAGCTGTTTTTT

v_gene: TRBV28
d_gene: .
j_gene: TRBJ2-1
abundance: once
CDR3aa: CASSLTGGSYNEQFF
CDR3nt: TGTGCCAGCAGTTTAACCGGGGGCTCCTACAATGAGCAGTTCTTC

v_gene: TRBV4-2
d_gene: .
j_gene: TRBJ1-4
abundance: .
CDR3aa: CASSQDRQGIAATNEKLFF
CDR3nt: TGTGCCAGCAGCCAAGATAGGCAGGGAATTGCCGCAACTAATGAAAAACTGTTTTTT

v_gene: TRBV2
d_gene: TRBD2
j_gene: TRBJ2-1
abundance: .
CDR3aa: CASYNSGGLHEQFF
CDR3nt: TGTGCCAGTTACAATAGCGGGGGGCTCCATGAGCAGTTCTTC

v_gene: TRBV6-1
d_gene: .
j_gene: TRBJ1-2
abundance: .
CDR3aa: CASSETTGLYGYTF
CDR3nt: TGTGCCAGCAGTGAGACAACAGGCCTCTATGGCTACACCTTC

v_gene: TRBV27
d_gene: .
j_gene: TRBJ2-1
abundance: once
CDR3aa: CASSLSALRATYNEQFF
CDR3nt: TGTGCCAGCAGTTTATCGGCGTTGCGGGCGACCTACAATGAGCAGTTCTTC

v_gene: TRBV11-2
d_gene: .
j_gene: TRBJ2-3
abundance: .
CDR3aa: CASSLGLGGTDTQYF
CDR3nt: TGTGCCAGCAGCTTAGGACTAGGGGGCACAGATACGCAGTATTTT

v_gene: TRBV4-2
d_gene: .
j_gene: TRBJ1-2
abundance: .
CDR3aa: CASSQDGQRANYGYTF
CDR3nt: TGTGCCAGCAGCCAAGACGGACAGAGAGCTAACTATGGCTACACCTTC

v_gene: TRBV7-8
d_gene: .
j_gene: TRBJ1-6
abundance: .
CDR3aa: CASSLVGTSSYNSPLHF
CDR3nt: TGTGCCAGCAGCTTAGTCGGGACAAGCTCCTATAATTCACCCCTCCACTTT

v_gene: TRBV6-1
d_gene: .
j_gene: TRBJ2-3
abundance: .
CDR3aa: CATLPGNTQYF
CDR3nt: TGTGCCACCCTCCCCGGGAATACGCAGTATTTT

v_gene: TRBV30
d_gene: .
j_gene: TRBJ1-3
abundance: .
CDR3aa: CAWSVYRSGNTIYF
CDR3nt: TGTGCCTGGAGTGTATATCGCTCTGGAAACACCATATATTTT